The 21 T cell receptor beta chains below were found in one sample sequenced in a study of blood T cell repertoires in COVID-19. Some clones are missing from TCRdb's copy, which holds only in-frame ones; the method was immunoSEQ multiplex PCR. Of 55,000 to 70,000 clones listed, about 88% are singletons. The sample comprised PBMCs or T cells enriched from blood (not recorded which). These receptors originate from a woman in her 40s who had recovered from COVID-19.

The V gene is TRBV6-5, the J gene TRBJ1-1; no clear D. Between the trimmed V and J ends, which lost 0 bases and 7 bases, there was a span of 9 bases. Germline assignment: CDR1 MNHEY and CDR2 SVGAGI. The CDR3 sequence is 13 residues long. CDR3 in amino acids: CASSYSRQSEAFF. As DNA, the CDR3 is TGTGCCAGCAGTTACTCGAGGCAGAGTGAAGCTTTCTTT.

The V and J genes are TRBV27 and TRBJ1-5; TRBD1 is a possible D gene (6 bases). Per the germline V gene, CDR1 is MNHEY and CDR2 is SMNVEV (reference sequence). The CDR3 has 14 amino acids. Trimming removed 2 bases from V and 10 bases from J, with 15 bases in between. This CDR3 is CASSLVQGVSPQHF. Written as DNA, the CDR3 is TGTGCCAGCAGTTTAGTACAGGGAGTAAGCCCCCAGCATTTT.

The chain couples TRBV27 to TRBJ2-7; TRBD1 is a possible D gene (6 bases). Germline V lookup: CDR1 MNHEY, CDR2 SMNVEV (reference sequence). Trimming pared 2 bases from V and 2 bases from J, leaving 10 bases between. The CDR3 consists of 14 residues. DNA for the CDR3: TGTGCCAGCAGTTTACAGGGGTCGGCCTACGAGCAGTACTTC. Translating gives CASSLQGSAYEQYF.

The J gene is TRBJ2-7, the V gene TRBV19; weak D call: TRBD1 (5 bases). Germline V CDR1 and CDR2: LNHDA, SQIVND (reference sequence). CDR3 length: 14 residues. Trimming cost V 5 bases and J 0 bases, with 11 bases left between them. CDR3 DNA sequence: TGTGCCAGTAGTCCGGGCAGGGTCTCCTACGAGCAGTACTTC. Its translation: CASSPGRVSYEQYF. The entire variable domain, with the rest obtained from reference TRBV19 and TRBJ2-7, is as follows: DGGITQSPKYLFRKEGQNVTLSCEQNLNHDAMYWYRQDPGQGLRLIYYSQIVNDFQKGDIAEGYSVSREKKESFPLTVTSAQKNPTAFYLCASSPGRVSYEQYFGPGTRLTVT.

This chain uses TRBV7-8 with TRBJ2-3, with 10 bases identical to TRBD2. Germline values: CDR1 SGHVS, CDR2 FQNEAQ. The CDR3 has 16 residues. Trimming cost V 4 bases and J 4 bases; bases outside gene matches: 8. The CDR3 reads CASSSSGGAGSDTQYF. CDR3 coding DNA: TGTGCCAGCAGCTCTAGCGGGGGTGCTGGCTCAGATACGCAGTATTTT.

V and J are TRBV21-1 and TRBJ2-5; the D segment call TRBD1 is taken from the table without a DNA check. TRBV21-1 is shown as a pseudogene. The CDR3 is made up of 18 amino acids. The CDR3: CASSNVKGDHSLSETQYF. DNA of the CDR3: TGTGCCAGCAGCAACGTTAAGGGGGATCATTCGCTCTCTGAGACCCAGTACTTC.

The CDR3 region has the DNA TGTGCCAGTGGGGTAGGAGGGAAAGGGTACGAGCAGTACTTC. It yields the protein CASGVGGKGYEQYF. The rearrangement joins TRBV19 to TRBJ2-7; D might be TRBD2 (6 bases). Germline V gene lookup returns CDR1 LNHDA and CDR2 SQIVND (reference sequence). The length of the CDR3 is 14 residues. Trimming pared 8 bases from V and 4 bases from J, leaving 18 bases between.

The chain has TRBV21-1 and TRBJ2-1; TRBD1, as called in the table, went unchecked against the DNA. TRBV21-1 is described as a pseudogene. The CDR3 loop spans 15 amino acids. In DNA, the CDR3 is TGTGCCAGCAGCAAAAGGGCAGGGGGAAGGAATGAGCAGTTCTTC. Translation gives CASSKRAGGRNEQFF.

This clone was seen once. The V gene is TRBV5-6, the J gene TRBJ1-2; 12 positions match TRBD1. This CDR3 contains 14 residues. V shed 2 bases and J 7 bases; nucleotides not matched to a gene: 3. Germline CDR1 is SGHDT and CDR2 is YYEEEE. For the CDR3, the DNA is TGTGCCAGCAGCTTTGTGGGACAGGGGGCTGGCTACACCTTC. Residues: CASSFVGQGAGYTF.

V is TRBV18 and J is TRBJ2-7; a weak D match, TRBD1 (6 bases). Trimming cost V 1 base and J 2 bases, with 12 bases left between them. This CDR3 contains 15 residues. CDR1 and CDR2 from the germline V gene are KGHSH and LQKENI. The CDR3 loop reads CASSPQGVGTYEQYF. The CDR3 nucleotides read TGTGCCAGCTCACCACAGGGGGTCGGAACCTACGAGCAGTACTTC.

V and J are TRBV29-1 and TRBJ2-3; possible D gene TRBD1, 5 bases. Germline V gives CDR1 SQVTM, CDR2 ANQGSEA. Between the trimmed V and J ends, which lost 5 bases and 3 bases, there was a span of 12 bases. CDR3 size: 13 residues. The CDR3 DNA reads TGCAGCGTTCCGCTGGCAGGGACAGATACGCAGTATTTT. Translated: CSVPLAGTDTQYF.

V is TRBV5-8 and J is TRBJ2-5; TRBD2 agrees at 8 bases. Looked up from germline, CDR1 is SGHTS and CDR2 is YDEGEE. The junction had 12 bases not matched to a gene; V was cut back by 7 bases and J by 4 bases. The CDR3 totals 15 residues. The CDR3 sequence is CASPSAGGWSETQYF. CDR3 sequence (DNA): TGTGCCAGCCCCTCCGCGGGGGGTTGGTCAGAGACCCAGTACTTC.

The V gene is TRBV6-1, the J gene TRBJ2-2, with 10 bases aligning to TRBD2. From germline, CDR1 is MNHNS and CDR2 SASEGT. J gave up 5 bases and V 4 bases, and 7 bases lay outside the gene matches. This CDR3 has 16 residues. The CDR3 DNA sequence: TGTGCCAGCAGTGGGTTAGCGGGGGGCGTAACCGGGGAGCTGTTTTTT. Amino acid sequence: CASSGLAGGVTGELFF.

The chain combines TRBV11-2 with TRBJ1-1; TRBD1 is a possible D gene (6 bases). This CDR3 region has 14 residues. V lost 4 bases, J lost 3 bases, and 12 bases lay in between. Germline-derived CDR1 and CDR2 are SGHAT and FQNNGV. CDR3 sequence reads: CASSSPHRDTEAFF. CDR3 DNA sequence: TGTGCCAGCAGCTCACCTCACAGGGACACTGAAGCTTTCTTT. The whole variable domain, filled in from reference TRBV11-2 and TRBJ1-1, reads EAGVAQSPRYKIIEKRQSVAFWCNPISGHATLYWYQQILGQGPKLLIQFQNNGVVDDSQLPKDRFSAERLKGVDSTLKIQPAKLEDSAVYLCASSSPHRDTEAFFGQGTRLTVV.

The chain combines TRBV2 with TRBJ1-2; the D gene is possibly TRBD1 (6 bases). The CDR3 has 15 amino acids. Germline V CDR1 and CDR2: SNHLY, FYNNEI. V was shortened by 5 bases and J by 4 bases, with 17 bases between the two germline ends. The CDR3 protein is CASSFTRGGSYGYTF. The CDR3 DNA follows: TGTGCCAGCAGTTTCACTAGGGGGGGTTCCTATGGCTACACCTTC.

The rearrangement joins TRBV5-1 to TRBJ2-3; the match to TRBD2 covers 8 bases. Trimming at V came to 0 bases and at J to 5 bases, leaving 5 bases not matched to a gene. The CDR3 contains 15 residues. Germline lookup yields CDR1 SGHRS and CDR2 YFSETQ. CDR3 protein: CASSLVGGALDTQYF. The DNA of the CDR3 is TGCGCCAGCAGCTTGGTCGGGGGGGCCTTAGATACGCAGTATTTT.

The chain has TRBV18 and TRBJ1-6; 8 bases agree with TRBD1. V shed 3 bases, J shed 8 bases, and the junction held 0 bases outside the gene matches. Germline CDR1 and CDR2: KGHSH and LQKENI. CDR3 length: 13 residues. CDR3 sequence reads: CASSPTGDSPLHF. CDR3 DNA: TGTGCCAGCTCACCGACAGGGGATTCACCCCTCCACTTT.

This clone was counted only a few times. The J gene is TRBJ1-2, the V gene TRBV24-1, with no clear D. V gave up 3 bases and J gave up 8 bases, with 9 bases separating them. The CDR3 runs to 12 residues. Germline loops: CDR1 KGHDR, CDR2 SFDVKD. CDR3 DNA: TGTGCCACCAGTGATACCCACGAGGGCTACACCTTC. Translated, it gives CATSDTHEGYTF.

V gene TRBV10-3 combines with J gene TRBJ2-3; TRBD2 is a possible D gene (7 bases). V was clipped by 7 bases and J by 2 bases, with 10 bases between them. This CDR3 has 13 residues. Germline values: CDR1 ENHRY, CDR2 SYGVKD. The CDR3 nucleotides are TGTGCCATCATGGCGGGGGCCACAGATACGCAGTATTTT. Translating gives CAIMAGATDTQYF.

The rearrangement uses TRBV6-1 and TRBJ1-1; a possible D gene is TRBD1 (5 bases). CDR3 size: 13 residues. The germline V and J ends were trimmed by 0 bases and 11 bases, with 13 bases remaining between them. Germline values: CDR1 MNHNS, CDR2 SASEGT. CDR3 nucleotide sequence: TGTGCCAGCAGTGAAGCCGCGGGGTGGGACGCTTTCTTT. This sequence encodes CASSEAAGWDAFF.

Only one count was recorded for this clone. The chain joins TRBV14 to TRBJ1-2; TRBD1 agrees at 8 bases. The length of the CDR3 is 15 residues. Germline V gene lookup returns CDR1 SGHDN and CDR2 FVKESK. Trimming took 0 bases from V and 8 from J; bases not matched to a gene: 8. The CDR3 here is CASSQDLAGGEGYTF. CDR3 sequence (DNA): TGTGCCAGCAGCCAAGACTTGGCAGGGGGCGAGGGCTACACCTTC. The entire variable domain, with the rest obtained from reference TRBV14 and TRBJ1-2, is as follows: EAGVTQFPSHSVIEKGQTVTLRCDPISGHDNLYWYRRVMGKEIKFLLHFVKESKQDESGMPNNRFLAERTGGTYSTLKVQPAELEDSGVYFCASSQDLAGGEGYTFGSGTRLTVV.